Below are 13 T cell receptor beta chains sequenced from a single sample in a study of T-cell reconstitution after alpha-beta-depleted transplantation in children. Library preparation (for TCRbeta) was performed with unique molecular identifiers. Using its own MiXCR run on the PCR reads, TCRdb lists one record per CDR3 protein. The top ten hold over 3.5% of the sample, which has under 450,000 distinct CDR3 sequences, approximately 12% seen once. The source was PBMCs, collected from the stem cell graft. Source of these receptors: a human donor who donated a stem cell graft to a child with Fanconi anemia.

There are many counts of this clonotype. The chain joins TRBV29-1 to TRBJ2-5, with D possibly being TRBD1 (5 bases). CDR1 is SQVTM, CDR2 ANQGSEA, per germline. The CDR3 runs to 12 residues. The V gene lost 5 bases and the J gene lost 5 bases, with 12 bases spanning the gap. The CDR3 sequence is CSVFQGAETQYF. The DNA for the CDR3 is TGCAGCGTTTTCCAAGGGGCGGAGACCCAGTACTTC.

Only a few counts were recorded for this clonotype. The genes are TRBV20-1 and TRBJ1-5; no clear D. The germline V gene encodes CDR1 DFQATT and CDR2 SNEGSKA (reference sequence). CDR3 length: 14 amino acids. Trimming removed 0 bases at V and 3 bases at J, with 9 bases between. The CDR3 spells CSARDMHPNQPQHF. In DNA form, the CDR3 reads TGCAGTGCTAGAGATATGCATCCCAATCAGCCCCAGCATTTT.

This clonotype was detected once. The rearrangement uses TRBV27 and TRBJ2-7; 7 bases are shared with TRBD1. Germline CDR1 and CDR2: MNHEY and SMNVEV (reference sequence). This CDR3 has 15 amino acids. V lost 6 bases, J lost 0 bases, and 8 bases stayed unmatched. For the CDR3, the DNA is TGTGCCAGCAGAACGGGACAGACAAGCTCCTACGAGCAGTACTTC. It translates to CASRTGQTSSYEQYF.

This clonotype was found many times. This sequence joins TRBV18 and TRBJ1-3; 7 bases are a match to TRBD1. Germline CDR1 KGHSH, CDR2 LQKENI. V gave up 3 bases and J gave up 4 bases; unmatched junction bases: 6. This CDR3 region has 15 residues. The CDR3: CASSPEQGYGNTIYF. In DNA form, the CDR3 reads TGTGCCAGCTCACCGGAACAGGGGTACGGAAACACCATATATTTT.

This chain links TRBV10-3 with TRBJ2-7, with TRBD1 matching over 10 bases. Trimming removed 5 bases from V and 5 bases from J; junction bases left unmatched: 3. The germline V gene has CDR1 ENHRY and CDR2 SYGVKD. The CDR3 runs to 13 residues. The CDR3 sequence is CAISRGTGDEQYF. Here the CDR3 DNA reads TGTGCCATCAGTAGAGGGACAGGGGACGAGCAGTACTTC.

The chain employs TRBV10-2 and TRBJ2-5; D is perhaps TRBD1 (5 bases). In germline, CDR1 is WSHSY, CDR2 SAAADI. V was shortened by 5 bases and J by 5 bases, with 9 bases between the two germline ends. The CDR3 extends over 12 amino acids. CDR3: CASSQGMETQYF. The CDR3, as DNA: TGCGCCAGCAGTCAGGGAATGGAGACCCAGTACTTC.

V is TRBV10-3 and J is TRBJ2-1; TRBD2 is a possible D gene (6 bases). The germline CDR1 and CDR2 sequences are ENHRY and SYGVKD. The CDR3 spans 15 residues. The V end lost 3 bases, the J end lost 8 bases, and 17 bases lay between the germline ends. The CDR3 loop reads CAISDKSNSGDEQFF. DNA of the CDR3: TGTGCCATCAGTGATAAAAGCAATTCGGGGGATGAGCAGTTCTTC.

V and J are TRBV18 and TRBJ2-5, with D perhaps matching TRBD1 (6 bases). V lost 0 bases and J 11 bases, leaving 25 bases between the germline ends. The CDR3 length is 17 residues. Per the germline V gene, CDR1 is KGHSH and CDR2 is LQKENI. The CDR3 region is CASSPPSGDRVMERQYF. The CDR3 DNA reads as TGTGCCAGCTCACCACCGTCAGGGGATCGAGTCATGGAGAGGCAGTACTTC.

This clonotype appeared many times. This sequence joins TRBV9 and TRBJ2-1; TRBD2 is a possible D gene (7 bases). Between the trimmed V and J ends, which lost 0 bases and 5 bases, there was a span of 15 bases. This CDR3 region has 16 residues. Germline V lookup: CDR1 SGDLS, CDR2 YYNGEE. CDR3 DNA: TGTGCCAGCAGCGTAGACCCCCGGGGGGCGGACAATGAGCAGTTCTTC. Amino acids: CASSVDPRGADNEQFF.

In this sample, this clonotype turned up a few times. The rearrangement links TRBV12-3 or TRBV12-4 to TRBJ2-2, with 9 positions matching TRBD1. The CDR3 spans 14 residues. The J segment lost 4 bases and the V segment lost 6 bases, leaving 3 bases of the junction unmatched. The CDR3 protein is CASRRQGGTGELFF. The CDR3 DNA reads as TGTGCCAGCAGACGACAGGGGGGCACCGGGGAGCTGTTTTTT.

This clonotype was found many times. This chain uses TRBV7-9 with TRBJ1-1; unclear D gene. V dropped 6 bases and J dropped 4 bases, with 9 bases sitting between them. Germline V lookup: CDR1 SEHNR, CDR2 FQNEAQ (reference sequence). The CDR3 contains 12 residues. The CDR3 sequence: CASRASGTEAFF. CDR3 in DNA: TGTGCCAGCAGGGCATCTGGCACTGAAGCTTTCTTT.

This clonotype has just a few counts. The chain joins TRBV10-1 to TRBJ2-1, with D tentatively TRBD1 (6 bases). The germline V and J ends were trimmed by 0 bases and 7 bases, with 7 bases remaining between them. The V gene's germline CDR1 is WNHNN and CDR2 SYGVQD (reference sequence). This CDR3 spans 13 amino acids. CDR3 amino acids: CASSESGANEQFF. DNA for the CDR3: TGCGCCAGCAGTGAGTCGGGGGCTAATGAGCAGTTCTTC.

This clonotype was seen a handful of times. The chain employs TRBV6-5 and TRBJ1-2, with 7 bases lining up with TRBD1. Trimming at V came to 0 bases and at J to 6 bases, leaving 10 bases not matched to a gene. CDR1 and CDR2 (germline): MNHEY, SVGAGI. The CDR3 runs 16 residues. The CDR3 bases are TGTGCCAGCAGTTACTCGAGGGACAGCCTTTCTGATGGCTACACCTTC. Translating it yields CASSYSRDSLSDGYTF.